This T cell receptor (beta chain) was sequenced during a study of post-analysis software for immune sequencing data. Study-wide background: Included among the disease courses, which were recorded for the cohort, were relapsing-remitting, secondary progressive and progressive-relapsing multiple sclerosis.

On this clonotype itself: Its antigen is currently unknown.

Study-level points and caveats: About 5 TRBV segments occurring more often in patients than controls included TRBV5-6, TRBV5-1 and TRBV20-1.

From germline, CDR1 is SEHNR and CDR2 FQNEAQ (reference sequence). V lost 0 bases, J lost 0 bases, and 11 bases lay in between. This CDR3 spans 16 amino acids. The TCR beta cDNA libraries carried unique molecular identifiers. TCRdb reprocessed the PCR reads via MiXCR and lists one record per CDR3 protein. Here the sample spans roughly 730,000 distinct CDR3 sequences, roughly 27% being singletons. The TCR originated in a girl aged 5 to 17 with multiple sclerosis. The sample comprised blood. This sequence joins TRBV7-9 and TRBJ1-1; a weak D match, TRBD1 (5 bases). CDR3: CASSLAPGTLNTEAFF. The CDR3 DNA is TGTGCCAGCAGCTTAGCGCCAGGGACCCTGAACACTGAAGCTTTCTTT.